The clone carrying this T cell receptor beta chain was observed many times. This record belongs to a study of early T cells in non-severe SARS-CoV-2 infection. Each single cDNA molecule received a unique molecular identifier. One entry per CDR3 protein, called by TCRdb with MiXCR from the 5' RACE reads. Among roughly 90,000 distinct CDR3 sequences, less than 15% were seen once, and the ten largest hold around 5.8%. Germline V gene data show CDR1 as MDHEN and CDR2 as SYDVKM. V was shortened by 7 bases and J by 2 bases, with 4 bases between the two germline ends. The length of the CDR3 is 11 residues. This sequence originates from an adult who was a healthcare worker with PCR-confirmed SARS-CoV-2 infection or an uninfected control (not recorded which). Material for sequencing was whole blood. The rearrangement links TRBV28 to TRBJ2-3; D not resolved. This CDR3 is CASTITDTQYF. In nucleotides, the CDR3 is TGTGCCAGCACCATCACAGATACGCAGTATTTT.